The present T cell receptor (beta chain) was sequenced within a study of regulatory T cells in long-lasting Graves disease. Across the whole study: The study enrolled newly diagnosed Graves' patients on antithyroid drugs under 3 months. Findings of the study overall: Repertoires from persistent disease leaned toward TRBV28, TRBJ1-2 and TRBJ2-5.

Investigators prepared the TCR beta libraries by applying iRepertoire HTBI primers and Arm-PCR of CDR3 regions. TCRdb re-analysed the multiplex PCR reads in MiXCR, keeping a single row per CDR3 protein. The sample consists of 400,000 to 500,000 distinct CDR3 sequences, 13% to 15% of them appearing once. This sample's time point: newly diagnosed GD, antithyroid drugs for less than 3 months. The authors made the TCR library using RNA they extracted from PBMCs. As concerns this clonotype: Its antigen is currently unknown. A read error may explain this, as a much larger clone is one base away.

CDR1 is SEHNR, CDR2 FQNEAQ, per germline (reference sequence). Trimming removed 9 bases at V and 10 bases at J, with 15 bases between. The CDR3 length is 11 residues. The same specimen was also included in a second study, on T cells in Graves' hyperthyroidism and ophthalmopathy. This second study notes: Before onset, by a median of around six months, the model predicted ophthalmopathy.

This sequence was found in a woman aged 50 to 60 with Graves disease. Sequencing was performed on peripheral blood mononuclear cells (PBMCs), taken at new diagnosis, from a patient treated with antithyroid drugs. The rearrangement links TRBV7-9 to TRBJ1-1; D remains ambiguous. CDR3 DNA: TGTGCCAGTTCACGGGGTAGTGGAGCTTTCTTT. As protein: CASSRGSGAFF.